This is a list of T cell receptor beta chains from one sample in a study of cytomegalovirus exposure and HLA in healthy donors. Generated by immunoSEQ multiplex PCR, the TCRdb table keeps only in-frame clones and is missing some. Here the sample spans around 62,000 clones, approximately 75% being singletons. The sequenced sample consisted of PBMCs. The receptors were gathered from a man aged 55 to 70 in good health and CMV-seropositive. The CDR3 runs from the conserved cysteine through the conserved F or W. D genes are given only for firm matches.

V gene	D gene	CDR3 length	J gene	CDR3 protein
TRBV5-1	-	14	TRBJ2-3	CASSFVWGRDTQYF
TRBV11-2	TRBD1	13	TRBJ2-5	CASRGQGRETQYF
TRBV15	-	16	TRBJ2-3	CATSRDEGWGTDTQYF
TRBV5-4	-	17	TRBJ1-4	CASSFGQGRLSNEKLFF
TRBV25-1	TRBD1	15	TRBJ2-5	CASSPDRGLGETQYF
TRBV11-3	TRBD2	19	TRBJ2-7	CASSPRRGTSGRASFEQYF
TRBV6-5	-	15	TRBJ2-3	CASSTGDRETDTQYF
TRBV18	TRBD1	14	TRBJ1-1	CASSKGQGETEAFF
TRBV15	-	15	TRBJ1-1	CATSRPLRGGTEAFF
TRBV7-9	TRBD2	15	TRBJ2-7	CASSSSSGRWYEQYF
TRBV5-1	TRBD1	14	TRBJ1-1	CASSGTGAHTEAFF
TRBV29-1	-	10	TRBJ2-1	CSGTDNEQFF
TRBV6-1	TRBD1	15	TRBJ2-3	CASSDRQGATDTQYF
TRBV5-6	-	14	TRBJ1-6	CASSEGVYNSPLHF
TRBV5-6	TRBD2	15	TRBJ2-2	CASSPLAGGTGELFF
TRBV11-3	-	13	TRBJ1-1	CASSLYTNTEAFF
TRBV18	TRBD1	15	TRBJ2-2	CASSPQGVHTGELFF
TRBV25-1	-	18	TRBJ2-2	CASSDGVYSDTNTGELFF
TRBV7-9	TRBD2	18	TRBJ2-7	CASSYNPGLAGPGYEQYF
TRBV25-1	-	14	TRBJ1-6	CASSDGTDNSPLHF
TRBV29-1	TRBD1	12	TRBJ2-1	CSARGQNNEQFF
TRBV21-1	-	15	TRBJ2-7	CASSKARGFSYEQYF
TRBV6-5	TRBD2	15	TRBJ2-7	CASSLSGGRIYEQYF
TRBV6-7	TRBD1	15	TRBJ1-5	CASSSDRGSNQPQHF
TRBV7-7	TRBD2	15	TRBJ2-5	CASSHSSGDKETQYF
TRBV2	-	15	TRBJ2-3	CASSGAGSSTDTQYF
TRBV18	TRBD1	16	TRBJ2-1	CASSTSGQGFSNEQFF